This TCR beta chain was identified during a study of OX40 agonist ivuxolimab in advanced cancers. The V gene lost 5 bases and the J gene lost 5 bases, with 9 bases spanning the gap. The CDR3 covers 12 residues. Germline V lookup: CDR1 SGHDN, CDR2 FVKESK. The study, taken as a whole, reports: At doses 0.1 to 3.0 mg/kg, CD4+ and CD8+ clones expanded. Relatively little clonal expansion, among the lowest observed, appeared in partial responders at 0.1-3.0 mg/kg.

Individuals having autoimmune disease history or systemic immunosuppression were not enrolled. Peripheral blood came from all dose cohorts at three timepoints. Of note for this clone: Its antigen is not known.

The data were produced by immunoSEQ multiplex PCR, yet TCRdb's version contains in-frame clones alone and is incomplete. Of about 110,000 clones listed, 90% are singletons. Sequencing used CD4+ or CD8+ T cells sorted from blood, obtained in a trial of the OX40 agonist ivuxolimab. This chain connects TRBV14 to TRBJ2-5; no definite D call. This TCR derives from an adult with an advanced solid tumor such as melanoma, head and neck, liver or kidney cancer. The CDR3 spells CASSILGETQYF. CDR3 nucleotide sequence: TGTGCCAGCAGCATCTTGGGGGAGACCCAGTACTTC.